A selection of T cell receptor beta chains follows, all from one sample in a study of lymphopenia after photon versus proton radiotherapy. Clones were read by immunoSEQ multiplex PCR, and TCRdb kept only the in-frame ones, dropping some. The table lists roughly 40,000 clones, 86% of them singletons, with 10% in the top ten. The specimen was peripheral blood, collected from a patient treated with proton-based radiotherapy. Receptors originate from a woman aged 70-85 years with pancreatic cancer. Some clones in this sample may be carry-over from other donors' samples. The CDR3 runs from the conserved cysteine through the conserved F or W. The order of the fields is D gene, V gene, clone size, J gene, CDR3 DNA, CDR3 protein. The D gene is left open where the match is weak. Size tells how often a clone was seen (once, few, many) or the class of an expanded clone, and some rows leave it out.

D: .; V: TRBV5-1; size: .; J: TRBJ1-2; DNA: TGCGCCAGCAGCTTGGGACAGAGTAACTATGGCTACACCTTC; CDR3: CASSLGQSNYGYTF
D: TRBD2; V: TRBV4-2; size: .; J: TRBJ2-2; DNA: TGTGCCAGCAGCCAAGATTCCACTAGCGGGAGGGCCGGCACCGGGGAGCTGTTTTTT; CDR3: CASSQDSTSGRAGTGELFF
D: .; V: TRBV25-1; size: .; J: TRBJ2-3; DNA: TGTGCCAGCAGTGAACAGGTCGGCACAGATACGCAGTATTTT; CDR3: CASSEQVGTDTQYF
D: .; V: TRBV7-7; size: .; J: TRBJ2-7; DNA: TGTGCTAGCAGCTTTAATCTCGATGCCAACGAGCAGTACTTC; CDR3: CASSFNLDANEQYF
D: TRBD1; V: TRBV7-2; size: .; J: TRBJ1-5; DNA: TGTGCCAGCAGCTTAGGCGGACAGGGGGGTCAGCCCCAGCATTTT; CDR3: CASSLGGQGGQPQHF
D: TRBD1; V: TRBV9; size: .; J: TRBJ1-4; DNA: TGTGCCAGCAGCGTAGTAGGGACAGATAATGAAAAACTGTTTTTT; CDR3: CASSVVGTDNEKLFF
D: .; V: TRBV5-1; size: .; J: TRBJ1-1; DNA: TGCGCCAGCAGCTTGGGAAGCGGAGCTTTCTTT; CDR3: CASSLGSGAFF
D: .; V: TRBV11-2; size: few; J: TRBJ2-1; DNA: TGTGCCAGCAGCTTAGATCTGAGTAATGAGCAGTTCTTC; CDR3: CASSLDLSNEQFF
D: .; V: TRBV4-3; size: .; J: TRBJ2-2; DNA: TGCGCCAGCAGCCAAGTTCGCGGGGAGCTGTTTTTT; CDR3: CASSQVRGELFF
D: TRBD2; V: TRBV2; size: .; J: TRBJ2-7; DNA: TGTGCCAGCAGTGAGGGTCCTAGCGGAATCTACGAGCAGTACTTC; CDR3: CASSEGPSGIYEQYF
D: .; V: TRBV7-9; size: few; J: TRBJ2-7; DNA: TGTGCCAGCAGCCCTCGGGACATAAGCTCCTACGAGCAGTACTTC; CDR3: CASSPRDISSYEQYF
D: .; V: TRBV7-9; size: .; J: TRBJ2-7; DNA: TGTGCCAGCAGCGGGTTATTGACAGGAGCCTACGAGCAGTACTTC; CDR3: CASSGLLTGAYEQYF
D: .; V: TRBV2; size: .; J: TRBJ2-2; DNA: TGTGCCAGCAGTGAAAGCCCACCGAGAACCGGGGAGCTGTTTTTT; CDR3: CASSESPPRTGELFF
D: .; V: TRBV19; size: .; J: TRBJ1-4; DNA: TGTGCCAGTAGTATCAGCCTGGGGGGACACCAGGAAAAACTGTTTTTT; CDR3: CASSISLGGHQEKLFF
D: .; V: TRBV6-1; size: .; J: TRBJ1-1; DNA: TGTGCCAGCAGTGAAGTGAGTGAAGCTTTCTTT; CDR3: CASSEVSEAFF
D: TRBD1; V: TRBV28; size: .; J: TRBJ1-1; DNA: TGTGCCAGCAGTTTCTTAATACAGGGGTCTGAAGCTTTCTTT; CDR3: CASSFLIQGSEAFF
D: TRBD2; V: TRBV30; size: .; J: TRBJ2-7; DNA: TGTGCCTGGAGTGCAGATCTAGCGGGAGGAGGCTACGAGCAGTACTTC; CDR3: CAWSADLAGGGYEQYF
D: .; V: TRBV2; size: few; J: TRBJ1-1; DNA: TGTGCCAGCAGTGAACGCTGGACGGTGAACACTGAAGCTTTCTTT; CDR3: CASSERWTVNTEAFF
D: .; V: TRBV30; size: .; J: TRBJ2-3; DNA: TGTGCCTGGGCCAATTCGGGGACAGATACGCAGTATTTT; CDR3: CAWANSGTDTQYF
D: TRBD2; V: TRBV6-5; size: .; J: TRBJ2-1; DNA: TGTGCCAGCAGTCCCCGGAGCGGGGGGGGGAATGAGCAGTTCTTC; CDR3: CASSPRSGGGNEQFF
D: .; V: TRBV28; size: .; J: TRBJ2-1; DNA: TGTGCCAGCCGCAGCTCCTACAATGAGCAGTTCTTC; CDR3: CASRSSYNEQFF
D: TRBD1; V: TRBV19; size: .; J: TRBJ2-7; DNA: TGTGCCAGTAGTCGGGACAGGGAGGACGAGCAGTACTTC; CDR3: CASSRDREDEQYF
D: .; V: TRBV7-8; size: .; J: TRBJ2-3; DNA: TGTGCCAGCAGCTTTAAAGATACGCAGTATTTT; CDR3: CASSFKDTQYF
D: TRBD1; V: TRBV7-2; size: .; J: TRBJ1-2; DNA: TGTGCCAGCAGAACCGGGACAGGGGCCTATGGCTACACCTTC; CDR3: CASRTGTGAYGYTF
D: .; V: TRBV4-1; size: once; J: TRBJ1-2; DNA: TGCGCCAGCAGCCAAGACCTACAGACCTATGGCTACACCTTC; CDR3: CASSQDLQTYGYTF
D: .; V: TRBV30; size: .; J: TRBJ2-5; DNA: TGTGCCTGGAGCCTCCTAGAGACCCAGTACTTC; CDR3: CAWSLLETQYF
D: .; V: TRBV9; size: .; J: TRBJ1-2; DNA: TGTGCCAGCAGCTCGGGGGACTATGGCTACACCTTC; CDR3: CASSSGDYGYTF
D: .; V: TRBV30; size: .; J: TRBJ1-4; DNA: TGTGCCTGGAGTGCTCCGAGGACAGAAGAAAAACTGTTTTTT; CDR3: CAWSAPRTEEKLFF
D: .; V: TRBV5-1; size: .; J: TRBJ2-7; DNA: TGCGCCAGCAGCTTGTCGGCGGCCTACGAGCAGTACTTC; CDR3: CASSLSAAYEQYF
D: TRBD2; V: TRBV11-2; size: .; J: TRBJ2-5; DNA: TGTGCCAGCAGCCCAGATCTAGCGGGAGGGGAGACCCAGTACTTC; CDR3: CASSPDLAGGETQYF
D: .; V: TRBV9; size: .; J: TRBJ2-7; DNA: TGTGCCAGCAGCGTAGAGGGTTTCTACGAGCAGTACTTC; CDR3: CASSVEGFYEQYF
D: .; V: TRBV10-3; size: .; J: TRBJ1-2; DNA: TGTGCCATCAGTGATCCAAAGCGGGCAGGGGTAGTCTGGGGCTACACCTTC; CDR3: CAISDPKRAGVVWGYTF
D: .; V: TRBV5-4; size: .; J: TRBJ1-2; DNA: TGTGCCAGCAGCCCATCCTTAGGCGCCTTCTATGGCTACACCTTC; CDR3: CASSPSLGAFYGYTF
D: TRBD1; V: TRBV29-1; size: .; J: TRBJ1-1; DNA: TGCAGCGTTGAACTTGGGACAGGGAGGGGTAACACTGAAGCTTTCTTT; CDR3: CSVELGTGRGNTEAFF
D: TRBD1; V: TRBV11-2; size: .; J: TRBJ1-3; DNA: TGTGCCAGCAGCTTAGTAGGACGAGGGGGCGGAAACACCATATATTTT; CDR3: CASSLVGRGGGNTIYF
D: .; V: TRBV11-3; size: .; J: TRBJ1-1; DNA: TGTGCCAGCAGCTTTACAGAGAACACTGAAGCTTTCTTT; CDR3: CASSFTENTEAFF
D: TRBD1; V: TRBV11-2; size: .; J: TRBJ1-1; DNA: TGTGCCAGCAGCTTAGATCAGGTCCGAAACAGGGGGAACACTGAAGCTTTCTTT; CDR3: CASSLDQVRNRGNTEAFF
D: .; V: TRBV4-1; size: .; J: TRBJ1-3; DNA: TGCGCCAGCAGCCAGTTAATGGGGGTCTCTGGAAACACCATATATTTT; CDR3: CASSQLMGVSGNTIYF
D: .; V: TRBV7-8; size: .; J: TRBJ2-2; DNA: TGTGCCAGCAGCTCCGAAAGCGGGGAGCTGTTTTTT; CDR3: CASSSESGELFF
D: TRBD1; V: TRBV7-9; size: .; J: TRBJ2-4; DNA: TGTGCCAGCAGCGTGACAGGGGATGTCCACATTCAGTACTTC; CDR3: CASSVTGDVHIQYF